This entry features one T cell receptor (beta chain) sequence. Sequencing was performed with immunoSEQ multiplex PCR; in TCRdb, only in-frame clones are kept and a portion is missing. The sample records roughly 250,000 clones, around 90% being singletons. The data belong to a study of blood T cell repertoires in COVID-19. V gave up 5 bases and J gave up 0 bases; unmatched junction bases: 9. Germline CDR1 MNHEY, CDR2 SMNVEV (reference sequence). The CDR3 runs to 16 residues. Sequencing used PBMCs or T cells enriched from blood (not recorded which). This sequence originates from a human donor in a cohort exposed to, infected with or recovered from COVID-19 (not recorded which). The donor label of this sample is uncertain. V is TRBV27 and J is TRBJ2-7; the match to TRBD1 covers 8 bases. The CDR3 sequence: CASSPLQGVGSYEQYF. DNA of the CDR3: TGTGCCAGCAGTCCTCTACAGGGGGTAGGCTCCTACGAGCAGTACTTC.